The text below deals with one TCR beta chain. The antigen remains unidentified. Researchers ran the PCR with 60 Vbeta and 13 Jbeta primers. Under the authors' procedure: Approximately 11 million of roughly 81 million unique TCR beta chains were shared, per a later count. The repertoire was sequenced with immunoSEQ multiplex PCR; TCRdb's copy has only in-frame clones and lacks some. That table furnishes V, J and clone size, whereas the DNA furnished D and trimming. The sample has 98,000 or so clones; nearly 80% are singletons. Healthy bone marrow donors made up the cohort. These donors counted as nominally healthy when sampled, but unrecorded immune exposures were likely. These data originate in a study of cytomegalovirus exposure and HLA in healthy donors. V was shortened by 4 bases and J by 12 bases, with 12 bases between the two germline ends. Germline assignment: CDR1 MDHEN and CDR2 SYDVKM. The CDR3 covers 12 residues.

Study results and caveats: Excluded were some V segments that proved indistinguishable, including TRBV6-2 and TRBV6-3.

This TCR came from a man in his 60s in good health and CMV-seropositive. The sample was PBMCs. The rearrangement joins TRBV28 to TRBJ2-2, with D maybe TRBD1 (5 bases). The CDR3 DNA reads TGTGCCAGCAGTTCGCAGGGTGGTCAGCTGTTTTTT. Translation gives CASSSQGGQLFF.